This paragraph covers one T cell receptor beta chain sequence. This entry is derived from a study of T cells in Graves' hyperthyroidism and ophthalmopathy. V lost 9 bases and J lost 6, with 14 bases in between. Germline assignment: CDR1 MNHNS and CDR2 SASEGT. This CDR3 comprises 12 residues. Amplification of TCR beta CDR3 regions was performed using RNA transcripts as template. A first-round RT-PCR of the TCR CDR3 used the HTBI primer set. TCRdb itself ran the multiplex PCR reads through MiXCR, one entry per CDR3 protein. Among around 250,000 distinct CDR3 sequences listed, around 25% were seen once. This TCR derives from a woman in her 40s with Graves' ophthalmopathy. The chain employs TRBV6-1 and TRBJ1-2; D may be TRBD1 (6 bases). Sequencing was performed on blood. CDR3 sequence reads: CASFRGGDGYTF. The CDR3, as DNA: TGTGCCAGTTTCAGGGGAGGAGATGGCTACACCTTC.